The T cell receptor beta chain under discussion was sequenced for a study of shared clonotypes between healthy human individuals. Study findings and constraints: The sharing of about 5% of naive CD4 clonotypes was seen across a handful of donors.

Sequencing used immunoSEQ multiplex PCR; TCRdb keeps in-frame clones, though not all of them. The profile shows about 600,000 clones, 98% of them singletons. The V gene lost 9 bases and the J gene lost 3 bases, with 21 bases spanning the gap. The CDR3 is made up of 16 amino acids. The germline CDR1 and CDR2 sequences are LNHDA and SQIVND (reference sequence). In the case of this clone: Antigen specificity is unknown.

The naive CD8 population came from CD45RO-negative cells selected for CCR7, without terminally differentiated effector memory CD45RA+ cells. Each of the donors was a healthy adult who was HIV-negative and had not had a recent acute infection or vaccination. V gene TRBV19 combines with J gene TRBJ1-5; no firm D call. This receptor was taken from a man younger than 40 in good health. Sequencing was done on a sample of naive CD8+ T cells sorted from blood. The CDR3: CASSLRFGWVNQPQHF. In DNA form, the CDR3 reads TGTGCCAGCTCCCTGCGGTTTGGTTGGGTCAATCAGCCCCAGCATTTT.